This T cell receptor (beta chain) was found in a study of shared clonotypes between healthy human individuals. The V segment lost 2 bases and the J segment 4 bases; nucleotides outside the gene matches: 3. In germline, CDR1 is SGHDT, CDR2 YYEEEE. The CDR3 spans 14 residues. TCRdb keeps only in-frame clones here, not all; method: immunoSEQ multiplex PCR. The sample gives approximately 1,500,000 clones, approximately 98% of which show up once; approximately 0.44% is in the top ten. The chain employs TRBV5-6 and TRBJ2-1, with 7 bases that match TRBD1. This receptor was obtained from a young man in good health. The sequencing input was naive CD4+ T cells sorted from blood. Subset of the sample: CD45RA+ positively selected. The CDR3 coding sequence is TGTGCCAGCAGCTTCGGGACAGAATACAATGAGCAGTTCTTC. This sequence encodes CASSFGTEYNEQFF.